This T cell receptor (beta chain) was sequenced during a study of cytomegalovirus exposure and HLA in healthy donors. Notes on the study in general: As was reported, the classifier diagnosed cytomegalovirus status with high specificity and sensitivity. V segments that were indistinguishable, TRBV6-2 and TRBV6-3 among them, were omitted from analysis.

This clone was detected once. As yet, its antigen is unknown. Trimming removed 6 bases at V and 7 bases at J, with 15 bases between. CDR3 length: 12 residues. Germline loops: CDR1 SQVTM, CDR2 ANQGSEA. The PCR had 60 Vbeta and 13 Jbeta primers. Assay used: immunoSEQ multiplex PCR; TCRdb lists only in-frame clones, some missing. Among some 200,000 clones listed, 75% to 85% were seen once. The source is a girl aged 5-17 years in good health and CMV-seronegative. The chain is built from TRBV29-1 and TRBJ1-1; tentatively, D is TRBD1 (6 bases). The sequencing input was PBMCs. DNA for the CDR3: TGCAGCGTGGGCAGGGGCTCGAGTGAAGCTTTCTTT. Translated: CSVGRGSSEAFF.